The 7 T cell receptor beta chains reported below all come from one sample, sequenced in a study of control samples from healthy donors and cancer patients. This table comes from immunoSEQ multiplex PCR, and its TCRdb copy is limited to in-frame clones, with some not included. The table has more than 140,000 clones, about 89% seen once. Sequenced material: blood. The source is a man younger than 30 in good health.

The chain has TRBV5-6 and TRBJ1-2; no firm D call. Germline assignment: CDR1 SGHDT and CDR2 YYEEEE. The length of the CDR3 is 12 residues. Between the trimmed V and J ends, which lost 0 bases and 4 bases, there was a span of 4 bases. CDR3 residues: CASSLGGYGYTF. CDR3 DNA: TGTGCCAGCAGCTTGGGGGGCTATGGCTACACCTTC. Full variable domain (rest looked up from reference TRBV5-6 and TRBJ1-2): DAGVTQSPTHLIKTRGQQVTLRCSPKSGHDTVSWYQQALGQGPQFIFQYYEEEERQRGNFPDRFSGHQFPNYSSELNVNALLLGDSALYLCASSLGGYGYTFGSGTRLTVV.

In this sample, this clone turned up once. V is TRBV10-3 and J is TRBJ1-5, with a weak D call TRBD1 (5 bases). Trimming removed 2 bases from V and 0 bases from J, with 11 bases in between. The CDR3 length is 16 residues. The germline V gene has CDR1 ENHRY and CDR2 SYGVKD. CDR3 in amino acids: CAISEGRQNSNQPQHF. The CDR3 DNA follows: TGTGCCATCAGTGAGGGGAGACAGAATAGCAATCAGCCCCAGCATTTT.

This chain uses TRBV4-3 with TRBJ1-1, with no clear D. Trimming took 6 bases from V and 1 from J, leaving 9 bases between them. CDR3 length: 13 residues. Germline V CDR1 and CDR2: LGHNA, YSLEER. The CDR3 reads CASSSTRNTEAFF. Here the CDR3 DNA reads TGCGCCAGCAGTTCCACCAGGAACACTGAAGCTTTCTTT.

This chain links TRBV19 with TRBJ1-1; D not certain. V lost 7 bases and J 6 bases, leaving 18 bases between the germline ends. CDR3 length equals 14 residues. Germline V gene data show CDR1 as LNHDA and CDR2 as SQIVND (reference sequence). This chain's CDR3 is CASNQKRGFPEAFF. In nucleotides, the CDR3 is TGTGCCAGTAATCAGAAGCGCGGGTTCCCTGAAGCTTTCTTT.

The V gene is TRBV7-2, the J gene TRBJ2-7; D is uncertain. CDR1 and CDR2 (germline): SGHTA, FQGNSA. Trimming took 3 bases from V and 0 from J, leaving 0 bases between them. The CDR3 consists of 11 residues. The CDR3 region is CASSFSYEQYF. CDR3 DNA: TGTGCCAGCAGCTTCTCCTACGAGCAGTACTTC.

V gene TRBV10-2 combines with J gene TRBJ1-3; D is unresolved. Germline values: CDR1 WSHSY, CDR2 SAAADI. The V end was cut by 3 bases, the J end by 0 bases, with 9 bases between. The CDR3 is 15 residues long. This CDR3 is CASSENGISGNTIYF. In DNA form, the CDR3 reads TGCGCCAGCAGTGAAAACGGTATCTCTGGAAACACCATATATTTT.

V is TRBV5-1 and J is TRBJ1-6, with no clear D. V lost 2 bases, J lost 2 bases, and 8 bases lay in between. Germline CDR1 is SGHRS and CDR2 is YFSETQ. The CDR3 loop spans 15 amino acids. This CDR3 is CASSFSAAYNSPLHF. CDR3 nucleotides: TGCGCCAGCAGCTTCTCTGCAGCCTATAATTCACCCCTCCACTTT.